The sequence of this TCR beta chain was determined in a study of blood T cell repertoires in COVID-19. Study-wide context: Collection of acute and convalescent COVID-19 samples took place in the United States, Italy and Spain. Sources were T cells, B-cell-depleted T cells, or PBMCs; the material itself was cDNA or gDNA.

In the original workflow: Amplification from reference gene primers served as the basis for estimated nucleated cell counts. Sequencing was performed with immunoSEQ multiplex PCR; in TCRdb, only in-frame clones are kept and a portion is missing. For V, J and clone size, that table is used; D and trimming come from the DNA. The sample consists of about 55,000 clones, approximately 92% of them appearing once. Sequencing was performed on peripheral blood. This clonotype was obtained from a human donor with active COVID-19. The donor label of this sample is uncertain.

The CDR3 spells CASKGLRGSGELFF. The CDR3 DNA reads TGTGCCAGTAAAGGGCTTAGGGGGAGCGGGGAGCTGTTTTTT. This sequence joins TRBV19 and TRBJ2-2; D perhaps matches TRBD1 (6 bases). Trimming pared 7 bases from V and 7 bases from J, leaving 16 bases between. Per germline, CDR1 LNHDA and CDR2 SQIVND (reference sequence). The CDR3 loop spans 14 amino acids.